Presented here are 10 T cell receptor beta chains from one specimen sequenced in a study of cytomegalovirus exposure and HLA in healthy donors. TCRdb's copy holds only in-frame clones and misses some; the assay was immunoSEQ multiplex PCR. The table has approximately 150,000 clones, roughly 86% seen once; the top ten hold roughly 2.7%. Material: PBMCs. Receptor source: a man younger than 35 in good health and CMV-seropositive.

The chain employs TRBV7-2 and TRBJ2-1; 8 nucleotides match TRBD1. The CDR3 runs to 13 residues. J gave up 7 bases and V 5 bases, and 4 bases lay outside the gene matches. In germline, CDR1 is SGHTA, CDR2 FQGNSA. The CDR3 region is CASSPQGVNEQFF. DNA for the CDR3: TGTGCCAGCAGCCCACAGGGGGTAAATGAGCAGTTCTTC.

This clone was recorded only once. The chain recombines TRBV18 with TRBJ1-5; D may be TRBD1 (5 bases). CDR3 size: 16 residues. The V and J ends lost 3 bases and 1 base respectively, with 13 bases between them. CDR1 and CDR2 (germline): KGHSH, LQKENI. CDR3 DNA: TGTGCCAGCTCACCTAGACCCGGGGGGAGCAATCAGCCCCAGCATTTT. Translated, it gives CASSPRPGGSNQPQHF.

The chain carries TRBV4-1 and TRBJ2-7; weak D call: TRBD1 (5 bases). The CDR3 totals 14 residues. Trimming cost V 0 bases and J 5 bases, with 11 bases left between them. CDR1 and CDR2 (germline): MGHRA, YSYEKL. DNA for the CDR3: TGCGCCAGCAGCCAAGACTGGACAACCAACGAGCAGTACTTC. Protein sequence: CASSQDWTTNEQYF.

V usage is TRBV6-5 and J usage is TRBJ2-7; D might be TRBD1 (6 bases). The CDR3 contains 15 residues. The V gene's germline CDR1 is MNHEY and CDR2 SVGAGI. Trimming removed 0 bases at V and 2 bases at J, with 11 bases between. CDR3 sequence: CASSYSRGRPYEQYF. The CDR3 DNA sequence: TGTGCCAGCAGTTACTCCAGGGGTAGGCCCTACGAGCAGTACTTC.

This chain links TRBV4-1 with TRBJ1-4; D is uncertain. Germline-derived CDR1 and CDR2 are MGHRA and YSYEKL. This CDR3 spans 12 amino acids. V lost 2 bases and J lost 10, with 8 bases in between. The CDR3 protein is CASSQPFGKLFF. The DNA for the CDR3 is TGCGCCAGCAGCCAACCATTCGGAAAACTGTTTTTT.

The chain joins TRBV18 to TRBJ1-5; TRBD1 might be the D (6 bases). Germline V gene lookup returns CDR1 KGHSH and CDR2 LQKENI. The CDR3 extends over 14 amino acids. The V and J ends lost 5 bases and 11 bases respectively, with 19 bases between them. CDR3 bases: TGTGCCAGCTCAAAACTACAGGGATCTAAAGCCCAGCATTTT. Protein sequence: CASSKLQGSKAQHF.

CDR3 nucleotides: TGTGCCAGCAGCGGAAGGACTCAAGAGACCCAGTACTTC. Residues: CASSGRTQETQYF. This chain links TRBV21-1 with TRBJ2-5; the table's TRBD2 call for D was not verified on the DNA. TRBV21-1 is noted as a pseudogene. The CDR3 is 13 residues long.

The chain recombines TRBV10-3 with TRBJ1-1, with D unclear. The CDR3 contains 16 residues. The germline CDR1 and CDR2 sequences are ENHRY and SYGVKD. The V end was cut by 0 bases, the J end by 3 bases, with 14 bases between. The CDR3: CAISESSRRSDTEAFF. The DNA for the CDR3 is TGTGCCATCAGTGAGTCGTCGCGGCGCTCTGACACTGAAGCTTTCTTT.

The J gene is TRBJ2-7, the V gene TRBV4-3, with a weak D call TRBD2 (6 bases). CDR3 length: 16 residues. V was pared by 1 base and J by 6 bases, with 19 bases between. Looked up from germline, CDR1 is LGHNA and CDR2 is YSLEER. The CDR3 DNA sequence: TGCGCCAGCAGCCAAGTCGGAGGGACTTCGGGGACCGAGCAGTACTTC. Amino acids: CASSQVGGTSGTEQYF.

The rearrangement uses TRBV5-1 and TRBJ2-7, with TRBD1 matching 8 bases. The ends lost 1 base at V and 4 bases at J; junction bases unmatched: 4. The CDR3 extends over 14 amino acids. Germline CDR1 SGHRS, CDR2 YFSETQ. CDR3 coding DNA: TGCGCCAGCAGCTTGACAGGGGGGAGGTACGAGCAGTACTTC. Its protein product is CASSLTGGRYEQYF.